Below are 19 T cell receptor beta chains sequenced from a single sample in a study of human T cells and chemical hapten exposure. TCRdb passed the 5' RACE reads through MiXCR, listing each CDR3 protein once. The sample lists about 140,000 distinct CDR3 sequences, about 4.3% occurring once. The authors extracted total RNA from unfractionated whole blood. Receptor source: a female donor in good health.

This clonotype was seen at least ten times. The chain couples TRBV14 to TRBJ1-5, with D possibly being TRBD1 (6 bases). Looked up from germline, CDR1 is SGHDN and CDR2 is FVKESK. Deletions cut 4 bases from V and 0 bases from J, with 19 bases between. This CDR3 has 18 residues. CDR3 sequence reads: CASSLRQDQAYSNQPQHF. CDR3 in DNA: TGTGCCAGCAGCCTCAGACAGGACCAAGCCTATAGCAATCAGCCCCAGCATTTT.

The chain combines TRBV5-1 with TRBJ1-1; tentatively, D is TRBD1 (5 bases). This CDR3 comprises 14 residues. Germline CDR1 SGHRS, CDR2 YFSETQ. Trimming took 4 bases from V and 2 from J, leaving 12 bases between them. The CDR3 loop is CASSIQTANTEAFF. CDR3 coding DNA: TGCGCCAGCAGCATCCAGACAGCCAACACTGAAGCTTTCTTT.

This clonotype was counted many times. The chain uses TRBV3-1 and TRBJ1-1; a possible D gene is TRBD1 (5 bases). The CDR3 runs 13 residues. CDR1 and CDR2 (germline): LGHDT, YNNKEL (reference sequence). Between the trimmed V and J ends, which lost 4 bases and 8 bases, there was a span of 14 bases. CDR3 sequence reads: CASSPGRGAEAFF. The CDR3 nucleotides are TGTGCCAGCAGCCCTGGGAGGGGAGCAGAAGCTTTCTTT.

This clonotype came up many times. The genes are TRBV29-1 and TRBJ2-1, with TRBD1 matching over 7 bases. V shed 0 bases, J shed 8 bases, and the junction held 4 bases outside the gene matches. Germline values: CDR1 SQVTM, CDR2 ANQGSEA. This CDR3 comprises 13 residues. CDR3 region: CSVEDRQGYEQFF. The CDR3 DNA is TGCAGCGTTGAAGATCGACAGGGCTATGAGCAGTTCTTC.

This clonotype was detected ten times or more. This chain links TRBV2 with TRBJ1-1; TRBD1 is a possible D gene (5 bases). The CDR3 totals 21 residues. Between the trimmed V and J ends, which lost 3 bases and 10 bases, there was a span of 39 bases. Germline loops: CDR1 SNHLY, CDR2 FYNNEI. The CDR3 here is CASSEGPELADPKLMTVGAFF. In DNA, the CDR3 is TGTGCCAGCAGTGAGGGACCCGAATTAGCCGATCCAAAGCTCATGACAGTGGGAGCTTTCTTT.

In its sample, this clonotype was seen a few times. The chain joins TRBV4-3 to TRBJ2-7; weak D call: TRBD2 (5 bases). The V gene's germline CDR1 is LGHNA and CDR2 YSLEER. V was pared by 1 base and J by 3 bases, with 10 bases between. The CDR3 sequence is 14 residues long. The CDR3 loop reads CASSQAPRGYEQYF. The CDR3 DNA reads TGCGCCAGCAGCCAAGCCCCTCGGGGCTACGAGCAGTACTTC.

This clonotype was picked up many times. The chain recombines TRBV6-2 or TRBV6-3 with TRBJ2-1; no reliable D call. Germline assignment: CDR1 MNHEY and CDR2 SVGEGT. V was cut by 8 bases and J by 6 bases, with 17 bases left in between. The CDR3 consists of 14 residues. Here the CDR3 reads CASSHTLGSNEQFF. The DNA for the CDR3 is TGTGCCAGCTCACATACTTTAGGTTCCAATGAGCAGTTCTTC.

The table lists this clonotype with many counts. This sequence joins TRBV29-1 and TRBJ1-1, with a weak D call TRBD1 (5 bases). CDR1 and CDR2 from the germline V gene are SQVTM and ANQGSEA. V shed 4 bases and J shed 0 bases, with 12 bases lying between them. The CDR3 runs to 14 residues. The CDR3: CSVARGGLNTEAFF. The CDR3 DNA reads TGCAGCGTTGCAAGGGGAGGCCTGAACACTGAAGCTTTCTTT.

This clonotype was detected a few times. The chain uses TRBV5-1 and TRBJ2-1, with TRBD2 as a possible D gene (7 bases). The V gene lost 4 bases and the J gene lost 2 bases, with 16 bases spanning the gap. The germline V gene has CDR1 SGHRS and CDR2 YFSETQ. This CDR3 region has 16 residues. The CDR3 region is CASSPAGGGPYNEQFF. CDR3 in DNA: TGCGCCAGCAGCCCGGCTGGGGGGGGCCCCTACAATGAGCAGTTCTTC.

This clonotype was seen repeatedly, ten times or more. The genes are TRBV27 and TRBJ2-7; D possibly corresponds to TRBD1 (5 bases). Germline loops: CDR1 MNHEY, CDR2 SMNVEV (reference sequence). The CDR3 consists of 14 residues. V shed 3 bases and J shed 4 bases, with 13 bases lying between them. The CDR3, as DNA: TGTGCCAGCAGTTTGGCAGGGAAGCCGTACGAGCAGTACTTC. As protein: CASSLAGKPYEQYF.

The table lists this clonotype with many counts. This chain joins TRBV7-9 and TRBJ2-3, with unresolved D. The ends were cut back, 4 bases at V and 3 bases at J, with 20 bases in the middle. This CDR3 is built from 17 residues. Germline V CDR1 and CDR2: SEHNR, FQNEAQ (reference sequence). The CDR3 spells CASSSAGWAGETDTQYF. CDR3 coding DNA: TGTGCCAGCAGCTCCGCTGGGTGGGCAGGCGAAACAGATACGCAGTATTTT.

This clonotype was seen repeatedly, ten times or more. Here the CDR3 reads CASSSQGNEQYF. CDR3 in DNA: TGTGCCAGCAGCTCACAGGGAAACGAGCAGTACTTC. The chain has TRBV7-9 and TRBJ2-7; D possibly corresponds to TRBD1 (6 bases). The CDR3 is 12 amino acids. The V gene lost 4 bases and the J gene lost 5 bases, with 9 bases spanning the gap. Germline V gene lookup returns CDR1 SEHNR and CDR2 FQNEAQ (reference sequence).

This clonotype was counted ten times or more. V gene TRBV4-3 combines with J gene TRBJ1-5; 7 positions match TRBD1. Germline V CDR1 and CDR2: LGHNA, YSLEER. J gave up 6 bases and V 3 bases, and 8 bases lay outside the gene matches. This CDR3 is 15 amino acids long. CDR3 protein: CASSHQQGLGQPQHF. In DNA, the CDR3 is TGCGCCAGCAGCCACCAACAGGGGCTTGGTCAGCCCCAGCATTTT.

This clonotype occurred a few times. The chain links TRBV7-2 to TRBJ2-1; 9 nucleotides align to TRBD2. Trimming took 3 bases from V and 4 from J; bases not matched to a gene: 4. The CDR3 has 15 amino acids. The germline V gene encodes CDR1 SGHTA and CDR2 FQGNSA. As DNA, the CDR3 is TGTGCCAGCAGCTTCGAAGCGGGGGGTTACAATGAGCAGTTCTTC. Residues: CASSFEAGGYNEQFF.

This clonotype was counted at least ten times. CDR3 coding DNA: TGCAGCGTTTTGTCAGGGGAGGCTGGGGCCAACGTCCTGACTTTC. This sequence encodes CSVLSGEAGANVLTF. The chain recombines TRBV29-1 with TRBJ2-6; perhaps D is TRBD1 or TRBD2 (6 bases each). The CDR3 extends over 15 amino acids. Trimming removed 5 bases at V and 2 bases at J, with 13 bases between. Germline CDR1 and CDR2: SQVTM and ANQGSEA.

This clonotype has at least ten counts. The gene calls are TRBV5-1 and TRBJ1-1; D ambiguous. V gave up 4 bases and J gave up 6 bases, with 22 bases separating them. The CDR3 has 16 amino acids. Looked up from germline, CDR1 is SGHRS and CDR2 is YFSETQ. The chain's CDR3 is CASSPPLTAASSEAFF. The CDR3 DNA follows: TGCGCCAGCAGCCCGCCCCTCACAGCAGCTAGCTCTGAAGCTTTCTTT.

Many counts were recorded for this clonotype. The rearrangement uses TRBV7-9 and TRBJ2-1, with D possibly being TRBD2 (6 bases). The germline V gene has CDR1 SEHNR and CDR2 FQNEAQ (reference sequence). The CDR3 is made up of 16 amino acids. Trimming shortened V by 6 bases and J by 3 bases, and 18 bases separated the two germline ends. The CDR3 bases are TGTGCCAGCAGAAAGACCGCGGGGCGGGTCTACAATGAGCAGTTCTTC. It translates to CASRKTAGRVYNEQFF.

The V and J genes are TRBV18 and TRBJ2-3; 7 bases are a match to TRBD1. CDR1 is KGHSH and CDR2 is LQKENI in the germline V gene. The length of the CDR3 is 14 residues. The V gene end was trimmed by 3 bases and the J gene end by 4 bases; junction bases not matched to a gene: 4. CDR3 sequence reads: CASSPLDRADTQYF. The CDR3 DNA is TGTGCCAGCTCACCCCTCGACAGGGCAGATACGCAGTATTTT.

Many counts were recorded for this clonotype. The chain employs TRBV6-1 and TRBJ1-3; D is ambiguous. The CDR3 sequence is 14 residues long. V was trimmed by 1 base and J by 3 bases, leaving 7 bases between them. Germline assignment: CDR1 MNHNS and CDR2 SASEGT. The CDR3 region is CASSEDPFGNTIYF. CDR3 bases: TGTGCCAGCAGTGAAGACCCCTTTGGAAACACCATATATTTT.